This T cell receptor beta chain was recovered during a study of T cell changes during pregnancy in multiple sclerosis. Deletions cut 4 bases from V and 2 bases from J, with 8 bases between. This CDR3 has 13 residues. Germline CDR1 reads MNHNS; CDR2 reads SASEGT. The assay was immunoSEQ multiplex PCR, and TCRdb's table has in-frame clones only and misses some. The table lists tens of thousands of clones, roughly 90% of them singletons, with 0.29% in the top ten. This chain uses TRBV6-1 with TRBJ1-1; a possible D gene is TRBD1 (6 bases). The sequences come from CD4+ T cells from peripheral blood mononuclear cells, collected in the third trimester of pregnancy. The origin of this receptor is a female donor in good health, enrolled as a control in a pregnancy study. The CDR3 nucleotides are TGTGCCAGCAGTGTGGGACATAACACTGAAGCTTTCTTT. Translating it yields CASSVGHNTEAFF.